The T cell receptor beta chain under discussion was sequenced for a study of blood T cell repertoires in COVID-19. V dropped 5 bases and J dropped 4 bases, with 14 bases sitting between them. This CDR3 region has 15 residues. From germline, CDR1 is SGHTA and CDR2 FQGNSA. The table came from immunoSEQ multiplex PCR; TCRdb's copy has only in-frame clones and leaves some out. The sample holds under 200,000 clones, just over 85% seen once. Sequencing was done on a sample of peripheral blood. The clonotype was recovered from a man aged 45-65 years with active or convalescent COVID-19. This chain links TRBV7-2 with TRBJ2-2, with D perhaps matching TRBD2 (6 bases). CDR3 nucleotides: TGTGCCAGCAGCCCCAGCCCAGCGGGCACCGGGGAGCTGTTTTTT. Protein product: CASSPSPAGTGELFF.